These 18 T cell receptor beta chains share one sample of origin, sequenced in a study of T cell clonality in common variable immunodeficiency. Method: immunoSEQ multiplex PCR; TCRdb's copy keeps in-frame clones and lacks some. Observed in the sample are 30,000 to 40,000 clones, none of them singletons. Sequenced material: peripheral blood mononuclear cells. These receptors came from a person aged 18-70 years in good health.

Concerning this clone: A much larger clone differs by one base, so this may be a read error. The missing CDR3 end, 3 residues past where the read stops, is filled in from the germline J gene. This chain uses TRBV6-1 with TRBJ1-2; D is undetermined. CDR1 is MNHNS and CDR2 is SASEGT in the germline V gene. Trimming left V 4 bases short and J 3 bases short, with 15 bases between. This CDR3 is 15 amino acids long. CDR3 DNA (partial): TGTGCCAGCAGTGCCGATCCCTCGAGGGACTATGGC. It encodes CASSADPSRDYG. The whole CDR3 protein reads CASSADPSRDYGYTF.

This clone occurred many times. The read ends 3 residues before the CDR3 terminus; that terminus is restored from the germline J gene. The chain combines TRBV20-1 with TRBJ2-7; 10 positions match TRBD2. Germline assignment: CDR1 DFQATT and CDR2 SNEGSKA (reference sequence). With 6 bases clipped from V and 1 base from J, the junction kept 3 bases outside the gene matches. The length of the CDR3 is 13 residues. The CDR3 DNA, read in part, is TGCAGTGCCGGGACTAGCGCATCCTACGAG. This gives the protein CSAGTSASYE. The full CDR3 protein reads CSAGTSASYEQYF.

This clone was seen at least ten times. The CDR3 end lies 3 residues beyond the end of the read and is filled in from the germline J gene. V and J are TRBV10-3 and TRBJ1-3, with 10 positions matching TRBD1. CDR1 is ENHRY, CDR2 SYGVKD, per germline. J gave up 4 bases and V 10 bases, and 7 bases lay outside the gene matches. This CDR3 comprises 14 residues. The CDR3 bases that were read are TGTGCCACCTTGTTGACAGGGGGCGGAAACACC. Its translation: CATLLTGGGNT. The full CDR3 reads CATLLTGGGNTIYF.

This clone was observed many times. The read gets to within 3 residues of the CDR3 end, and the germline J gene fills in the rest. V usage is TRBV12-3 or TRBV12-4 and J usage is TRBJ2-1; 10 bases align to TRBD2. After removal of 5 bases from V and 0 bases from J, the junction contained 1 base not matched to a gene. The CDR3 runs 15 residues. CDR3 region: CASSPSGGSYNEQFF. CDR3 bases read: TGTGCCAGCAGTCCTAGCGGGGGCTCCTACAATGAG.

This clone was seen repeatedly, ten times or more. The read ends 3 residues early relative to the CDR3; the germline J gene fills the gap. The gene calls are TRBV7-6 and TRBJ1-2; perhaps TRBD1 as D (5 bases). CDR1 is SGHVS and CDR2 is FNYEAQ in the germline V gene. The CDR3 totals 14 residues. CDR3 sequence reads: CASSLAPGGEGYTF. The part of the CDR3 DNA that was read is TGTGCCAGCAGCTTAGCGCCGGGGGGGGAAGGC.

This clone has ten or more counts. The sequence runs out 3 residues before the end of the CDR3; the remainder is reconstructed from the germline J gene. J is TRBJ2-1 and V is TRBV19, with D hard to call. CDR1 LNHDA and CDR2 SQIVND come from the germline V gene (reference sequence). V dropped 6 bases and J dropped 9 bases, with 21 bases sitting between them. The CDR3 is 15 amino acids. The part of the CDR3 DNA that was read is TGTGCCAGTAGCTCTCTAGAGGCCTTCTCTGGTGAG. It translates to CASSSLEAFSGE. The CDR3 in its entirety is CASSSLEAFSGEQFF.

This clone has ten or more counts. The read ends 3 residues early relative to the CDR3; the germline J gene fills the gap. J is TRBJ2-2 and V is TRBV19; weak D call: TRBD2 (7 bases). The germline V gene encodes CDR1 LNHDA and CDR2 SQIVND (reference sequence). The CDR3 loop spans 17 amino acids. V lost 5 bases and J 3 bases, leaving 19 bases between the germline ends. CDR3 amino acids: CASSARGGGGDTGELFF. The sequenced part of the CDR3 DNA is TGTGCCAGTAGTGCCAGGGGAGGGGGAGGGGACACCGGGGAG.

This clone was seen ten or more times. The CDR3 DNA, read in part, is TGTGCCAGCAGCCCGGCCAGGGGTTACAATGAG. Translated: CASSPARGYNE. The full CDR3 protein is CASSPARGYNEQFF. The chain carries TRBV11-2 and TRBJ2-1; possibly TRBD1 for D (6 bases). The read terminates 3 residues ahead of where the CDR3 ends, so the germline J gene completes it. Germline assignment: CDR1 SGHAT and CDR2 FQNNGV. The CDR3 loop spans 14 amino acids. Trimming took off 5 bases at V and 4 bases at J, with 12 bases between the two ends.

This clone was seen at least ten times. The sequenced CDR3 bases are TGTGCCAGCAGCTCAAATTCTGGGGCCAACGTC. This translates into CASSSNSGANV. Given in full, the CDR3 is CASSSNSGANVLTF. The rearrangement links TRBV7-3 to TRBJ2-6; no firm D call. The CDR3 end falls 3 residues outside the read, so it is completed with the germline J gene. V lost 4 bases and J lost 1, with 5 bases in between. The CDR3 totals 14 residues. Germline assignment: CDR1 SGHTA and CDR2 FQGTGA.

Remarks on this clone: The read comes to an end 3 residues before the CDR3 does, leaving the germline J gene to fill in the end. V gene TRBV19 combines with J gene TRBJ2-7, with D tentatively TRBD1 (6 bases). Trimming shortened V by 5 bases and J by 3 bases, and 11 bases separated the two germline ends. Germline V gene lookup returns CDR1 LNHDA and CDR2 SQIVND (reference sequence). CDR3 size: 13 residues. CDR3 amino acids: CASSSGQDYEQYF. The CDR3 bases that were read are TGTGCCAGTAGTTCGGGACAAGACTACGAG.

This clone was counted ten times or more. Coverage ceases 3 residues before the CDR3 finishes, and the germline J gene fills in the end. This chain links TRBV10-3 with TRBJ2-3; a possible D gene is TRBD2 (6 bases). CDR3 size: 13 residues. From germline, CDR1 is ENHRY and CDR2 SYGVKD. The covered CDR3 bases are TGTGCCATCAGTGCAGGTGGCGGGGAGACG. Protein product: CAISAGGGET. The whole CDR3 protein is CAISAGGGETQYF.

This clone was recorded at least ten times. The sequence runs out 3 residues before the end of the CDR3; the remainder is reconstructed from the germline J gene. The chain combines TRBV19 with TRBJ1-2, with 9 positions matching TRBD1. Germline CDR1 is LNHDA and CDR2 is SQIVND (reference sequence). There are 15 residues in the CDR3. Losses at the gene ends were 6 bases for V and 6 bases for J; bases not matched to a gene: 11. The DNA read from the CDR3 is TGTGCCAGTAGCTCCCCGGGACAGGGAGTGGATGGC. It yields the protein CASSSPGQGVDG. The whole CDR3 protein reads CASSSPGQGVDGYTF.

The sequenced CDR3 bases are TGTGCCAGTAGGGCGAACAGGGAGGGTAATTCACCC. Protein product: CASRANREGNSP. The whole CDR3 sequence reads CASRANREGNSPLHF. The rearrangement links TRBV19 to TRBJ1-6, with D possibly TRBD1 on 6 matching bases. The read stops 3 residues short of the end of the CDR3; the missing end is completed from the germline J gene. The ends were cut back, 6 bases at V and 6 bases at J, with 15 bases in the middle. The CDR3 sequence is 15 residues long. Germline CDR1 LNHDA, CDR2 SQIVND (reference sequence).

This clone was found many times. CDR3 DNA, as far as it was read: TGTGCCAGCAGTGAGGAGAGACTAGCGGGGGCCTACAATGAG. Its protein is CASSEERLAGAYNE. The entire CDR3 reads CASSEERLAGAYNEQFF. This chain links TRBV2 with TRBJ2-1; 12 nucleotides align to TRBD2. The sequence runs out 3 residues before the end of the CDR3; the remainder is reconstructed from the germline J gene. The CDR3 length is 17 residues. The trim removed 3 bases at V and 2 bases at J, leaving 5 bases unmatched. Germline V gene data show CDR1 as SNHLY and CDR2 as FYNNEI.

This clone was detected many times. The read terminates 3 residues before the CDR3 end, so the remaining end is supplied by the germline J gene. The chain employs TRBV19 and TRBJ1-1; 7 bases are a match to TRBD1. Germline V lookup: CDR1 LNHDA, CDR2 SQIVND (reference sequence). After removal of 4 bases from V and 3 bases from J, the junction contained 8 bases not matched to a gene. This CDR3 region has 15 residues. CDR3 amino acids: CASSTDSGTDTEAFF. The part of the CDR3 DNA that was read is TGTGCCAGTAGTACCGACAGCGGGACAGACACTGAA.

This clone was detected many times. The read ends 3 residues early relative to the CDR3; the germline J gene fills the gap. This chain uses TRBV18 with TRBJ2-7; D gene ambiguous. With 3 bases removed from V and 3 bases from J, the gap between germline ends came to 6 bases. This CDR3 has 12 amino acids. Germline V gene sequence: CDR1 KGHSH, CDR2 LQKENI. The covered CDR3 bases are TGTGCCAGCTCACCGCCTAGCTACGAG. The encoded protein is CASSPPSYE. In full, the CDR3 is CASSPPSYEQYF.

This clone appeared many times. The CDR3 spells CASSALAGGSEQYF. CDR3 DNA (partial): TGTGCCAGCAGCGCCCTCGCGGGAGGCTCCGAG. The chain couples TRBV7-2 to TRBJ2-7, with 8 bases aligning to TRBD2. The CDR3 goes on 3 residues after the read ends, and that part is filled in from the germline J gene. The J segment lost 6 bases and the V segment lost 5 bases, leaving 9 bases of the junction unmatched. Germline V gene sequence: CDR1 SGHTA, CDR2 FQGNSA. The CDR3 extends over 14 amino acids.

This clone has at least ten counts. The read ends 3 residues shy of where the CDR3 ends; the end is completed using the germline J gene. The rearrangement links TRBV28 to TRBJ2-7; 9 bases line up with TRBD2. This CDR3 contains 18 residues. Germline assignment: CDR1 MDHEN and CDR2 SYDVKM. With V trimmed by 2 bases and J by 2 bases, 13 bases remained unmatched. The CDR3 is CASSLPTSGPTYPYEQYF. The DNA read from the CDR3 is TGTGCCAGCAGTTTACCGACTAGCGGACCAACCTACCCCTACGAG.